This is a list of T cell receptor beta chains from one sample in a study of blood T cell repertoires in COVID-19. The assay was immunoSEQ multiplex PCR, and TCRdb's table has in-frame clones only and misses some. The table lists some 150,000 clones, around 80% of them singletons. Input material: peripheral blood. The receptors shown here come from a woman in her 50s with acute or convalescent COVID-19. CDR3s include the opening cysteine and the closing phenylalanine or tryptophan. D genes are given only for firm matches. A clone size is listed for some rows: how often the clone was seen (once, few, many), or a class if it is expanded.

TRBV14	TRBD1	NA	TRBJ1-5	CASSQVVNPIDGTGGCNQPQHF	TGTGCCAGCAGCCAAGTTGTTAACCCGATAGATGGGACAGGGGGCTGTAATCAGCCCCAGCATTTT
TRBV19	TRBD2	NA	TRBJ2-3	CASSMLAGGSHTQYF	TGTGCCAGTAGTATGCTAGCGGGGGGCTCACATACGCAGTATTTT
TRBV5-5	NA	NA	TRBJ2-5	CASSLVGETQYF	TGTGCCAGCAGCTTAGTCGGTGAGACCCAGTACTTC
TRBV6-2/TRBV6-3	TRBD1	once	TRBJ2-3	CASSPTGGTIHTQYF	TGTGCCAGCAGCCCAACAGGGGGTACAATTCATACGCAGTATTTT
TRBV25-1	NA	NA	TRBJ1-2	CASSEKGDFYGYTF	TGTGCCAGCAGTGAAAAGGGGGATTTCTATGGCTACACCTTC
TRBV6-6	TRBD1	NA	TRBJ2-7	CASSPDRAGEQYF	TGTGCCAGCAGCCCGGACAGGGCGGGCGAGCAGTACTTC
TRBV27	TRBD2	NA	TRBJ2-3	CASSLPGPGLAGSYTQYF	TGTGCCAGCAGTTTACCTGGTCCGGGACTAGCGGGATCTTATACGCAGTATTTT
TRBV7-2	NA	once	TRBJ1-2	CASSSGGTWQGYGYTF	TGTGCCAGCAGCTCCGGTGGGACATGGCAGGGTTATGGCTACACCTTC
TRBV10-3	NA	NA	TRBJ2-5	CAISDFPIQETQYF	TGTGCCATCAGTGATTTTCCTATCCAAGAGACCCAGTACTTC
TRBV7-9	TRBD1	NA	TRBJ2-7	CASSLRGQDYEQYF	TGTGCCAGCAGCCTCAGGGGGCAAGACTACGAGCAGTACTTC
TRBV4-1	TRBD1	NA	TRBJ1-4	CASSLTGNEKLFF	TGCGCCAGCAGCCTGACAGGGAATGAAAAACTGTTTTTT
TRBV11-3	TRBD2	few	TRBJ2-3	CASSSILLAGGRRDTDTQYF	TGTGCCAGCAGCTCCATCTTACTAGCGGGGGGGCGAAGGGATACAGATACGCAGTATTTT
TRBV27	NA	once	TRBJ2-3	CASSMGFMNTQYF	TGTGCCAGCAGCATGGGCTTTATGAATACGCAGTATTTT
TRBV2	TRBD1	NA	TRBJ2-5	CASSVLGQGTETQYF	TGTGCCAGCAGCGTACTGGGACAGGGGACAGAGACCCAGTACTTC
TRBV24-1	NA	NA	TRBJ1-5	CATSDGPRPGEGQHF	TGTGCCACCAGTGATGGACCTCGGCCCGGGGAGGGCCAGCATTTT
TRBV19	NA	NA	TRBJ1-5	CASSVQGGNQPQHF	TGTGCCAGTAGTGTACAGGGAGGGAATCAGCCCCAGCATTTT
TRBV18	TRBD1	NA	TRBJ1-2	CASSPGTGFNYGYTF	TGTGCCAGCTCACCAGGGACAGGATTCAACTATGGCTACACCTTC
TRBV23-1	NA	few	TRBJ1-6	CASSQRRFSSYNSPLHF	TGCGCCAGCAGTCAACGGAGATTCAGCTCCTATAATTCACCCCTCCACTTT
TRBV6-2/TRBV6-3	NA	NA	TRBJ1-6	CASSYSRRPRGYNSPLHF	TGTGCCAGCAGTTACAGCCGTCGCCCACGCGGTTATAATTCACCCCTCCACTTT
TRBV3-1/TRBV3-2	NA	NA	TRBJ1-4	CASSQEAGAVYEKLFF	TGTGCCAGCAGCCAAGAAGCAGGGGCGGTCTATGAAAAACTGTTTTTT
TRBV7-3	NA	NA	TRBJ2-2	CASSLGGNTGELFF	TGTGCCAGCAGCCTCGGGGGGAACACCGGGGAGCTGTTTTTT
TRBV28	NA	NA	TRBJ1-1	CASSLVQGNTEAFF	TGTGCCAGCAGTTTGGTCCAGGGTAACACTGAAGCTTTCTTT
TRBV6-6	TRBD2	NA	TRBJ2-5	CASSYGGGETQYF	TGTGCCAGCAGTTACGGCGGGGGAGAGACCCAGTACTTC
TRBV7-2	TRBD2	once	TRBJ2-5	CASSLSSGIRETQYF	TGTGCCAGCAGCTTATCTAGCGGGATCAGAGAGACCCAGTACTTC
TRBV11-2	NA	NA	TRBJ2-3	CASSLILATDTQYF	TGTGCCAGCAGCTTAATACTAGCCACAGATACGCAGTATTTT
TRBV7-2	NA	NA	TRBJ2-1	CASSLGGGEQFF	TGTGCCAGCAGCTTAGGGGGCGGTGAGCAGTTCTTC
TRBV18	NA	NA	TRBJ2-5	CASSPPSSAETQYF	TGTGCCAGCTCACCACCGTCCAGCGCGGAGACCCAGTACTTC
TRBV11-2	TRBD1	NA	TRBJ1-1	CASSTPRRTGGNTEAFF	TGTGCCAGCAGCACCCCCAGACGGACAGGGGGCAACACTGAAGCTTTCTTT
TRBV25-1	NA	NA	TRBJ1-5	CASRERYRVGQPQHF	TGTGCCAGCAGGGAGAGATACAGGGTGGGACAGCCCCAGCATTTT
TRBV9	TRBD1	NA	TRBJ2-2	CASSLGQGINTGELFF	TGTGCCAGCAGCTTGGGACAGGGTATAAACACCGGGGAGCTGTTTTTT
TRBV18	TRBD1	few	TRBJ1-6	CASSLMDRATNSPLHF	TGTGCCAGCTCACTGATGGACAGGGCGACGAACTCACCCCTCCACTTT
TRBV28	NA	NA	TRBJ2-2	CASSRGGVAGELFF	TGTGCCAGCAGCAGAGGAGGGGTCGCCGGGGAGCTGTTTTTT
TRBV7-2	NA	NA	TRBJ2-3	CASSFYADTQYF	TGTGCCAGCAGCTTTTATGCAGATACGCAGTATTTT
TRBV25-1	TRBD2	NA	TRBJ2-3	CASSELGAGGMVTQYF	TGTGCCAGCAGTGAATTAGGTGCGGGAGGGATGGTTACGCAGTATTTT
TRBV28	NA	NA	TRBJ1-5	CASSLGAPGSQHF	TGTGCCAGCAGTTTAGGAGCTCCCGGGTCCCAGCATTTT
TRBV12-3/TRBV12-4	TRBD2	NA	TRBJ2-5	CASSRDYPPQYF	TGTGCCAGCAGCAGGGACTACCCCCCCCAGTACTTC
TRBV9	NA	NA	TRBJ1-5	CASGQNSNQPQHF	TGTGCCAGCGGGCAGAATAGCAATCAGCCCCAGCATTTT
TRBV28	NA	NA	TRBJ1-1	CASSLPGRQADTEAFF	TGTGCCAGCAGTTTACCGGGAAGACAGGCGGACACTGAAGCTTTCTTT
TRBV5-4	NA	NA	TRBJ2-3	CASSLNSPGDSTQYF	TGTGCCAGCAGCTTGAATTCCCCCGGGGATTCTACGCAGTATTTT
TRBV4-3	NA	once	TRBJ2-4	CASSQERTLAKNIQYF	TGCGCCAGCAGCCAAGAACGGACATTAGCCAAAAACATTCAGTACTTC
TRBV7-2	TRBD1	NA	TRBJ2-2	CASSLRTGGAPGELFF	TGTGCCAGCAGCCTTAGGACAGGGGGCGCCCCCGGGGAGCTGTTTTTT
TRBV9	NA	NA	TRBJ2-5	CASSVRDQETQYF	TGTGCCAGCAGCGTCCGGGACCAAGAGACCCAGTACTTC
TRBV5-1	TRBD2	NA	TRBJ2-1	CASSQGLAGGGGNEQFF	TGCGCCAGCAGCCAGGGACTAGCGGGGGGTGGTGGCAATGAGCAGTTCTTC
TRBV7-8	NA	NA	TRBJ2-5	CASSLATAGETQYF	TGTGCCAGCAGCTTAGCGACGGCGGGGGAGACCCAGTACTTC
TRBV19	NA	NA	TRBJ1-1	CASHAGRGSLGTTEAFF	TGTGCCAGCCATGCGGGGCGCGGGAGTTTGGGGACCACTGAAGCTTTCTTT
TRBV4-3	NA	few	TRBJ1-5	CASSQDPGGNQPQHF	TGCGCCAGCAGCCAAGATCCGGGGGGGAATCAGCCCCAGCATTTT
TRBV6-4	TRBD2	many	TRBJ2-1	CASSDHAGGYNEQFF	TGTGCCAGCAGTGACCACGCGGGAGGTTACAATGAGCAGTTCTTC
TRBV7-9	TRBD1	NA	TRBJ1-4	CASGQGVEKLFF	TGTGCCAGCGGGCAGGGGGTTGAAAAACTGTTTTTT
TRBV5-6	NA	NA	TRBJ2-7	CASRLGGYEQYF	TGTGCCAGCAGGTTAGGGGGCTACGAGCAGTACTTC
TRBV4-2	NA	once	TRBJ2-7	CASSYGVRDYEQYF	TGTGCCAGCAGCTACGGGGTTCGGGACTACGAGCAGTACTTC
TRBV28	NA	once	TRBJ2-1	CASSLLGVGEFF	TGTGCCAGCAGTTTATTAGGGGTTGGCGAGTTCTTC
TRBV2	NA	NA	TRBJ2-5	CASRDGTRAPETQYF	TGTGCCAGCAGGGACGGGACACGCGCCCCAGAGACCCAGTACTTC
TRBV10-3	TRBD2	NA	TRBJ2-7	CAISEPGLAGDYEQYF	TGTGCCATCAGTGAGCCGGGACTAGCGGGTGACTACGAGCAGTACTTC
TRBV6-2/TRBV6-3	NA	NA	TRBJ1-1	CASSSSTGEAFF	TGTGCCAGCAGTTCCTCGACGGGTGAAGCTTTCTTT
TRBV7-2	TRBD2	NA	TRBJ2-7	CASSPLTSGRGEQYF	TGTGCCAGCAGCCCCTTGACTAGCGGGAGGGGCGAGCAGTACTTC